These 19 T cell receptor beta chains were all obtained from the same sample, sequenced in a study of T cells in localized non-small cell lung cancer (dated by TCRdb to 2020 to 2021). Library preparation was by the immunoSEQ multiplex PCR assay. TCRdb took this table from immuneACCESS and kept in-frame rearrangements with V and J called. Such tables lack part of the clones; where checked against another copy, unresolved V genes explain under half of the gap, and the rest is unexplained. The sample records under 70,000 clones, 75% to 90% of which are singletons. Together, the top ten hold approximately 5% of the sample. The sequencing here drew on peripheral blood, taken before any cancer treatment. Source of these receptors: a woman aged 35-75 years with stage I lung adenocarcinoma.

V is TRBV2 and J is TRBJ1-4; D not certain. The CDR3 consists of 14 residues. The germline V and J ends were trimmed by 7 bases and 0 bases, with 9 bases remaining between them. The V gene's germline CDR1 is SNHLY and CDR2 FYNNEI. The CDR3 spells CASTSEATNEKLFF. The CDR3 DNA is TGTGCCAGCACCTCAGAAGCAACTAATGAAAAACTGTTTTTT.

The genes are TRBV30 and TRBJ1-4; the D is unclear. Per the germline V gene, CDR1 is GTSNPN and CDR2 is SVGIG (reference sequence). The CDR3 is made up of 11 amino acids. The CDR3 sequence is CAGRVSEKLFF. The CDR3 DNA reads TGTGCTGGCAGAGTGAGTGAAAAACTGTTTTTT.

This clone was found a few times. V is TRBV2 and J is TRBJ1-6; no definite D call. Germline loops: CDR1 SNHLY, CDR2 FYNNEI. Trimming removed 4 bases from V and 7 bases from J, with 11 bases in between. The CDR3 is made up of 14 amino acids. The CDR3 here is CASSADGPNSPLHF. CDR3 in DNA: TGTGCCAGCAGTGCAGACGGACCCAATTCACCCCTCCACTTT.

This rearrangement joins TRBV7-6 to TRBJ1-1, with 7 bases matching TRBD1. Unmatched junction bases numbered 4, after V lost 5 bases and J lost 1 base. CDR1 SGHVS and CDR2 FNYEAQ come from the germline V gene. The CDR3 length is 14 residues. The CDR3 loop is CASSARQGNTEAFF. CDR3 nucleotides: TGTGCCAGCAGCGCTCGACAGGGGAACACTGAAGCTTTCTTT.

The V and J genes are TRBV28 and TRBJ1-3; D might be TRBD1 (5 bases). V shed 2 bases and J shed 3 bases, with 11 bases lying between them. CDR1 is MDHEN, CDR2 SYDVKM, per germline. The CDR3 is 15 amino acids. DNA of the CDR3: TGTGCCAGCAGTTTAAGTGCAGGGAGTGGAAACACCATATATTTT. Translating gives CASSLSAGSGNTIYF.

This clone was seen only once. This sequence joins TRBV30 and TRBJ1-5; D is unresolved. The germline V gene encodes CDR1 GTSNPN and CDR2 SVGIG (reference sequence). The CDR3 is made up of 12 amino acids. V was clipped by 1 base and J by 7 bases, with 8 bases between them. The CDR3 bases are TGTGCCTGGAGTGGGGTCAGACAGCCCCAGCATTTT. It is translated as CAWSGVRQPQHF.

The rearrangement links TRBV20-1 to TRBJ1-1; tentative D call: TRBD1 (6 bases). The CDR3 is 11 amino acids. The V end was cut by 6 bases, the J end by 8 bases, with 13 bases between. Germline V gene sequence: CDR1 DFQATT, CDR2 SNEGSKA (reference sequence). The CDR3 loop is CSASDSDEAFF. The CDR3 nucleotides read TGCAGTGCCTCGGACAGTGACGAAGCTTTCTTT.

The chain has TRBV6-1 and TRBJ2-3; D is possibly TRBD1 (5 bases). Trimming took 5 bases from V and 0 from J, leaving 9 bases between them. Germline CDR1 and CDR2: MNHNS and SASEGT. The CDR3 covers 14 residues. CDR3 sequence (DNA): TGTGCCAGCAGTCTCCGACAGAGCACAGATACGCAGTATTTT. This codes for CASSLRQSTDTQYF.

The chain couples TRBV10-3 to TRBJ2-4; a possible D gene is TRBD2 (5 bases). The V gene's germline CDR1 is ENHRY and CDR2 SYGVKD. V gave up 10 bases and J gave up 0 bases, with 7 bases separating them. The CDR3 sequence is 12 residues long. This CDR3 is CATGIAKNIQYF. The CDR3 DNA sequence: TGTGCCACCGGGATAGCCAAAAACATTCAGTACTTC.

This chain connects TRBV2 to TRBJ2-3, with 8 bases identical to TRBD1. The CDR3 is made up of 14 amino acids. V lost 7 bases and J lost 0; bases outside the gene matches: 3. Germline loops: CDR1 SNHLY, CDR2 FYNNEI. CDR3 sequence: CASKWDRSTDTQYF. The CDR3 DNA reads as TGTGCCAGCAAGTGGGACAGGAGCACAGATACGCAGTATTTT.

J is TRBJ1-6 and V is TRBV5-6; D may be TRBD1 (6 bases). Germline values: CDR1 SGHDT, CDR2 YYEEEE. Trimming shortened V by 4 bases and J by 0 bases, and 8 bases separated the two germline ends. The CDR3 spans 15 residues. The CDR3 loop is CASSGDTSYNSPLHF. The CDR3, as DNA: TGTGCCAGCAGCGGGGACACCTCCTATAATTCACCCCTCCACTTT.

The chain has TRBV11-2 and TRBJ2-1; 8 bases map to TRBD2. Germline CDR1 SGHAT, CDR2 FQNNGV. The length of the CDR3 is 13 residues. J lost 7 bases, V lost 3 bases, and 2 bases had no gene match. In nucleotides, the CDR3 is TGTGCCAGCAGCTTTATAGCGGGGAATGAGCAGTTCTTC. Translation gives CASSFIAGNEQFF.

This sequence joins TRBV9 and TRBJ1-2; 12 bases match TRBD1. J was trimmed by 8 bases and V by 4 bases; bases with no gene match: 12. CDR1 and CDR2 (germline): SGDLS, YYNGEE. CDR3 length equals 16 residues. CDR3 sequence reads: CASSPRAGTGGDGYTF. The CDR3 bases are TGTGCCAGCAGCCCAAGAGCCGGGACAGGGGGCGACGGCTACACCTTC.

This chain uses TRBV7-9 with TRBJ1-1; no definite D call. CDR1 is SEHNR and CDR2 is FQNEAQ in the germline V gene (reference sequence). The CDR3 has 15 amino acids. V shed 0 bases and J shed 3 bases, with 11 bases lying between them. The CDR3 spells CASSLAHGGHTEAFF. As DNA, the CDR3 is TGTGCCAGCAGCTTAGCCCACGGAGGGCACACTGAAGCTTTCTTT.

The V gene is TRBV10-3, the J gene TRBJ1-1; the match to TRBD1 covers 8 bases. The CDR3 has 14 residues. Per the germline V gene, CDR1 is ENHRY and CDR2 is SYGVKD. V lost 11 bases, J lost 1 base, and 9 bases stayed unmatched. The DNA for the CDR3 is TGTGCCCTCCGGGACAGGTTAAAGAACACTGAAGCTTTCTTT. This gives the protein CALRDRLKNTEAFF.

This sequence joins TRBV5-1 and TRBJ2-7; 9 bases fit TRBD1. CDR3 length: 14 amino acids. CDR1 and CDR2 (germline): SGHRS, YFSETQ. V lost 4 bases to trimming and J lost 2 bases; unmatched junction nucleotides: 4. The DNA for the CDR3 is TGCGCCAGCAGCGAGACAGGGGGAGCCTACGAGCAGTACTTC. Protein product: CASSETGGAYEQYF.

This chain joins TRBV5-1 and TRBJ2-1, with D perhaps matching TRBD1 (5 bases). Trimming stripped 4 bases from V and 7 bases from J, with 12 bases between. Germline assignment: CDR1 SGHRS and CDR2 YFSETQ. The CDR3 is 13 amino acids. The CDR3 DNA reads TGCGCCAGCAGCAAAGAAGGGGTTAATGAGCAGTTCTTC. This translates into CASSKEGVNEQFF.

V usage is TRBV19 and J usage is TRBJ2-7, with 7 bases aligning to TRBD1. This CDR3 contains 14 residues. The V segment lost 3 bases and the J segment 1 base; nucleotides outside the gene matches: 3. In germline, CDR1 is LNHDA, CDR2 SQIVND (reference sequence). The CDR3 DNA is TGTGCCAGTAGTATGGGGGACAGATCCTACGAGCAGTACTTC. It encodes CASSMGDRSYEQYF.

The DNA for the CDR3 is TGTGCCAGCAGCTACAGGGATAATACGCAGTATTTT. This encodes CASSYRDNTQYF. The chain carries TRBV2 and TRBJ2-3; a weak D match, TRBD1 (6 bases). The CDR3 contains 12 residues. V was shortened by 6 bases and J by 7 bases, with 11 bases between the two germline ends. Per germline, CDR1 SNHLY and CDR2 FYNNEI.